The 12 T cell receptor beta chains below were found in one sample sequenced in a study of Ad26.COV2.S vaccination and SARS-CoV-2 variants (dated by TCRdb to 2020 to 2022). Library prep was done by the immunoSEQ multiplex PCR assay. TCRdb mirrors the immuneACCESS table, restricted to in-frame sequences. Some clones are absent from its copies; in checked studies, under half trace to an unresolved V gene, and the reason for the others is unknown. This sample has about 390,000 clones in its table, and 88% of those were observed once. The leading ten clones occupy roughly 3.2% of the sample. The treatment or condition tag for this specimen amounts to: roughly 18 received Ad26.COV2.S at low or high dose, single or two shots; several received placebo; per-sample allocation not given. For vaccine and placebo recipients, the sequenced repertoires came from samples collected on day 63 after the first injection.

The source was peripheral blood, collected in a trial of Ad26.COV2.S vaccine versus placebo. Source of these receptors: a person aged 18-65 years who received the Ad26.COV2.S COVID-19 vaccine or a placebo.

The chain uses TRBV6-2 or TRBV6-3 and TRBJ1-5; D gene ambiguous. Trimming pared 0 bases from V and 2 bases from J, leaving 11 bases between. CDR1 is MNHEY, CDR2 SVGEGT, per germline. This CDR3 region has 16 residues. CDR3 coding DNA: TGTGCCAGCAGTTACTCTTCGGGGTATGGCAATCAGCCCCAGCATTTT. Translated: CASSYSSGYGNQPQHF.

This clone was observed once. The V gene is TRBV4-1, the J gene TRBJ2-7; D gene unclear. This CDR3 is built from 16 residues. Germline CDR1 and CDR2: MGHRA and YSYEKL. V was trimmed by 0 bases and J by 3 bases, leaving 15 bases between them. CDR3 bases: TGCGCCAGCAGCCAAGATTCGGGCTGGAGTGGCTACGAGCAGTACTTC. Translation gives CASSQDSGWSGYEQYF.

The chain uses TRBV15 and TRBJ1-5; D perhaps matches TRBD1 (5 bases). Trimming removed 1 base from V and 2 bases from J, with 9 bases in between. Looked up from germline, CDR1 is LNHNV and CDR2 is YYDKDF (reference sequence). This CDR3 region has 15 residues. In DNA form, the CDR3 reads TGTGCCACCAGCAGAGGGGGGTTTGGCAATCAGCCCCAGCATTTT. Amino acid sequence: CATSRGGFGNQPQHF.

This clone was observed once. The chain links TRBV4-1 to TRBJ2-1, with 10 bases matching TRBD2. V lost 1 base to trimming and J lost 8 bases; unmatched junction nucleotides: 14. This CDR3 is 18 amino acids long. Germline values: CDR1 MGHRA, CDR2 YSYEKL. CDR3 coding DNA: TGCGCCAGCAGCCAAGTATATCCAGCGGGGGGGCTGATTTATGAGCAGTTCTTC. Amino acid sequence: CASSQVYPAGGLIYEQFF.

This clone was detected once. The J gene is TRBJ1-1, the V gene TRBV11-2; no reliable D call. The CDR3 runs 13 residues. CDR1 SGHAT and CDR2 FQNNGV come from the germline V gene. Trimming stripped 6 bases from V and 1 base from J, with 9 bases between. The CDR3 nucleotides read TGTGCCAGCAGGTTAAAGAGGAACACTGAAGCTTTCTTT. Amino acids: CASRLKRNTEAFF.

The chain links TRBV5-4 to TRBJ2-5; D uncertain. Trimming cost V 5 bases and J 2 bases, with 7 bases left between them. The CDR3 is 12 amino acids. Germline-derived CDR1 and CDR2 are SGHNT and YYREEE (reference sequence). In nucleotides, the CDR3 is TGTGCCAGCAGTACAGCTCAAGAGACCCAGTACTTC. This sequence encodes CASSTAQETQYF.

This clone was detected only once. The chain links TRBV5-4 to TRBJ1-2; TRBD1 matches at 9 bases. Germline V CDR1 and CDR2: SGHNT, YYREEE (reference sequence). This CDR3 is built from 17 residues. The V and J ends lost 2 bases and 0 bases, in that order; junction bases with no gene match: 8. DNA for the CDR3: TGTGCCAGCAGCTTTCCGGGACAGGGAGAGTCTAACTATGGCTACACCTTC. Protein: CASSFPGQGESNYGYTF.

This clone turned up a few times. V usage is TRBV3-1 (or the pseudogene TRBV3-2) and J usage is TRBJ1-1, with D unclear. This CDR3 comprises 13 residues. V was cut by 0 bases and J by 8 bases, with 10 bases left in between. Per the germline V gene, CDR1 is LGHDT and CDR2 is YNNKEL (reference sequence). The CDR3 DNA reads as TGTGCCAGCAGCCAAGATCTTGACCGGGAAGCTTTCTTT. The encoded protein is CASSQDLDREAFF.

The V gene is TRBV19, the J gene TRBJ1-2; 8 nucleotides agree with TRBD1. This CDR3 spans 13 amino acids. Germline-derived CDR1 and CDR2 are LNHDA and SQIVND (reference sequence). Unmatched junction bases numbered 11, after V lost 9 bases and J lost 8 bases. The CDR3 spells CASAGQGAFGYTF. CDR3 nucleotide sequence: TGTGCCAGCGCGGGTCAGGGGGCGTTCGGCTACACCTTC. Filled out from reference TRBV19 and TRBJ1-2, the complete variable domain reads DGGITQSPKYLFRKEGQNVTLSCEQNLNHDAMYWYRQDPGQGLRLIYYSQIVNDFQKGDIAEGYSVSREKKESFPLTVTSAQKNPTAFYLCASAGQGAFGYTFGSGTRLTVV.

This rearrangement joins TRBV19 to TRBJ2-3; the D call may be TRBD1 or TRBD2 (5 bases each). Germline-derived CDR1 and CDR2 are LNHDA and SQIVND (reference sequence). The CDR3 consists of 16 residues. Trimming cost V 4 bases and J 4 bases, with 18 bases left between them. Here the CDR3 DNA reads TGTGCCAGTAGTACCCCAGGGACCGGAAGGTCAGATACGCAGTATTTT. Protein: CASSTPGTGRSDTQYF.

The chain employs TRBV5-1 and TRBJ1-1; the match to TRBD1 covers 7 bases. The CDR3 has 15 amino acids. Trimming took 4 bases from V and 1 from J; bases not matched to a gene: 7. Per the germline V gene, CDR1 is SGHRS and CDR2 is YFSETQ. CDR3 sequence: CASSPTQGPNTEAFF. The CDR3 DNA reads as TGCGCCAGCAGCCCCACACAGGGGCCGAACACTGAAGCTTTCTTT.

The J gene is TRBJ2-1, the V gene TRBV4-3, with TRBD2 matching 10 bases. In germline, CDR1 is LGHNA, CDR2 YSLEER. The CDR3 runs 17 residues. V trimming: 0 bases; J trimming: 9 bases; junction bases outside the gene matches: 11. This CDR3 reads CASSQDLVAGGRVEQFF. The CDR3 DNA reads TGCGCCAGCAGCCAAGATTTGGTAGCGGGGGGAAGGGTTGAGCAGTTCTTC.